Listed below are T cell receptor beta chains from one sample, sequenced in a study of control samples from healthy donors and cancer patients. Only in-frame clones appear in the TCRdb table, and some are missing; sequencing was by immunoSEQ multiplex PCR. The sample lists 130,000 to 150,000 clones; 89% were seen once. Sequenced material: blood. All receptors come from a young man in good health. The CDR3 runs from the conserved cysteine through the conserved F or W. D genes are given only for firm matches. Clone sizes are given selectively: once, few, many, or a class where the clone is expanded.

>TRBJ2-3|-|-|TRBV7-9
TGTGCCAGCAGCTTAACTGCAGATACGCAGTATTTT
CASSLTADTQYF
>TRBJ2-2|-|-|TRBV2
TGTGCCAGCAGGCCGTATACAGGGTACACCGGGGAGCTGTTTTTT
CASRPYTGYTGELFF
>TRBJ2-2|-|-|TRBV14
TGTGCCAGCAGCCGGGTTTGGAACACCGGGGAGCTGTTTTTT
CASSRVWNTGELFF
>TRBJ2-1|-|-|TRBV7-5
TGTGCCAGAAGCTCCCCAACCACGGGCCTAGATAACAATGAGCAGTTCTTC
CARSSPTTGLDNNEQFF
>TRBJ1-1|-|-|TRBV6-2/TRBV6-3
TGTGCCAGCAGCCCACCCTTGATGAACACTGAAGCTTTCTTT
CASSPPLMNTEAFF
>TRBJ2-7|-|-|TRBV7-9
TGTGCCAGCAGCTTGGTACAAAGGGCCTACGAGCAGTACTTC
CASSLVQRAYEQYF
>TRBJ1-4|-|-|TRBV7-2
TGTGCCAGCAGCCCGCGCCGGGGGGCGGAAAAACTGTTTTTT
CASSPRRGAEKLFF
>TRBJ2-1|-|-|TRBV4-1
TGCGCCAGCAGCCACAACACCGGGGGTCACACCTACAATGAGCAGTTCTTC
CASSHNTGGHTYNEQFF
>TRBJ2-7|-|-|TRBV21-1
TGTGCCAGCACCAAGACCAGTTACTACGAGCAGTACTTC
CASTKTSYYEQYF
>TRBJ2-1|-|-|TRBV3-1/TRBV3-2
TGTGCCAGCAGCCGGCGAGGCGGTAGCTCCTACAATGAGCAGTTCTTC
CASSRRGGSSYNEQFF
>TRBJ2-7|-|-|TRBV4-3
TGCGCCAGCAGCCAAGATGCACACCCTAGCTACGAGCAGTACTTC
CASSQDAHPSYEQYF
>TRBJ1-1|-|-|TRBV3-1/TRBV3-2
TGTGCCAGCAGCCAAGGGCTTTCGGTGGGGTTGAACACTGAAGCTTTCTTT
CASSQGLSVGLNTEAFF
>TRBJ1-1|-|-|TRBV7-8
TGTGCCAGCAGCTCCACTCTGGTCACTGAAGCTTTCTTT
CASSSTLVTEAFF
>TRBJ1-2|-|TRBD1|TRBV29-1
TGCAGCGTTGATCGGGACAGGGGACTCGATGGCTACACCTTC
CSVDRDRGLDGYTF
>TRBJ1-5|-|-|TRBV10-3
TGTGCCATCAGTGATTCGGGGGGCAATCAGCCCCAGCATTTT
CAISDSGGNQPQHF
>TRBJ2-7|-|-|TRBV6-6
TGTGCCAGCAGTGTCGGGTACGAGCAGTACTTC
CASSVGYEQYF
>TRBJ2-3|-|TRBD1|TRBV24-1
TGTGCCACCAGTTTTCAGGGGGCGAGCACAGATACGCAGTATTTT
CATSFQGASTDTQYF
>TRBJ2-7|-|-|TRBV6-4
TGTGCCAGCAAGGCCAGAGGGGGGTACGAGCAGTACTTC
CASKARGGYEQYF
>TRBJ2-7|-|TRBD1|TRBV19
TGTGCCAGTAGTGGTCCGGGACAGGGAATCTACGAGCAGTACTTC
CASSGPGQGIYEQYF
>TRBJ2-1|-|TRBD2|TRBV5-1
TGCGCCAGCAGCTTCCGACTAGCGCCCAATGAGCAGTTCTTC
CASSFRLAPNEQFF
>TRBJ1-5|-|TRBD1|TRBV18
TGTGCCAGCTCACTCGGACAGGTCCTTAGCAATCAGCCCCAGCATTTT
CASSLGQVLSNQPQHF
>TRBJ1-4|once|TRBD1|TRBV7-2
TGTGCCAGCAGCTTACCGACAGGGGGCCATGAAAAACTGTTTTTT
CASSLPTGGHEKLFF
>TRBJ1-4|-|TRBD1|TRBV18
TGTGCCAGCTCACCGGGACAGGGTGTGGAAAAACTGTTTTTT
CASSPGQGVEKLFF
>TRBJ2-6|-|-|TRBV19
TGTGCCAGTAGTCCGGAAGGGTCTGGGGCCAACGTCCTGACTTTC
CASSPEGSGANVLTF
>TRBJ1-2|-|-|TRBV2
TGTGCCAGCAGTGAAGGTACAGTTAACTATGGCTACACCTTC
CASSEGTVNYGYTF
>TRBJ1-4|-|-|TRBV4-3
TGCGCCAGCAGCCCCCTGGGGGGGGCGACTAATGAAAAACTGTTTTTT
CASSPLGGATNEKLFF
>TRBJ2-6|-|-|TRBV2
TGTGCCAGCAGCTTGACTTTTTCTGGGGCCAACGTCCTGACTTTC
CASSLTFSGANVLTF
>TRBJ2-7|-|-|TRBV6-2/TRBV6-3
TGTGCCAGCAGTGGACTCAACTACGAGCAGTACTTC
CASSGLNYEQYF
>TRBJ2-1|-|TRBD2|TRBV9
TGTGCCAGCAGCGTAGCGGGACTAGCGGGACTTGAGCAGTTCTTC
CASSVAGLAGLEQFF
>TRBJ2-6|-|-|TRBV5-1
TGCGCCAGCAGCTGGGGACCGTCCAACTCTGGGGCCAACGTCCTGACTTTC
CASSWGPSNSGANVLTF
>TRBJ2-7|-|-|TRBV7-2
TGTGCCAGCAGCTTAGTGAGTATCGGGGTATACGAGCAGTACTTC
CASSLVSIGVYEQYF
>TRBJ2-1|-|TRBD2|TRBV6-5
TGTGCCAGCACTAGCGGGAGAAACAACTACAATGAGCAGTTCTTC
CASTSGRNNYNEQFF
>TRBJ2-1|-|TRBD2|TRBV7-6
TGTGCCAGCATCCCTAGCGGGAGGGCCCACAATGAGCAGTTCTTC
CASIPSGRAHNEQFF